The T cell receptor (beta chain) described here comes from a study of blood T cells in healthy people across ages. A second PCR, run for about 6 to 11 cycles, used a sample-barcoded 5' primer plus a J-beta primer mix. TCRdb used MiXCR to reprocess the 5' RACE reads, holding one entry per CDR3 protein. The sample has 700,000 or so distinct CDR3 sequences, around 38% seen once; the top ten hold about 32%. The study, taken as a whole, reports: TCR beta diversity, measured per million T cells, fell in a roughly linear way with age.

Worth noting for this clonotype: The antigen is not known.

Trimming took 5 bases from V and 5 from J, leaving 7 bases between them. This CDR3 is built from 12 residues. CDR1 is LGHDT, CDR2 YNNKEL, per germline (reference sequence). What was sequenced was blood. The chain recombines TRBV3-1 with TRBJ2-1, with a possible D match to TRBD1 (5 bases). The receptor comes from an elderly man in good health. CDR3 DNA: TGTGCCAGCAGCAAGACAGACAATGAGCAGTTCTTC. Residues: CASSKTDNEQFF.